This T cell receptor (beta chain) was captured in a study of blood T cell repertoires in COVID-19. Germline CDR1 is SGHRS and CDR2 is YFSETQ. V gave up 0 bases and J gave up 4 bases; unmatched junction bases: 10. The CDR3 is 17 amino acids. The table came from immunoSEQ multiplex PCR; TCRdb's copy has only in-frame clones and leaves some out. The data contain 300,000 to 400,000 clones, around nine tenths of them singletons. Ages ranged from roughly 18 to 100 years, with residence in approximately 23 US areas. Recovered status in Cohort 3 required two negative PCRs, clearance, or symptom resolution. The receptor was derived from a woman aged 18-29 years who had recovered from COVID-19. This rearrangement joins TRBV5-1 to TRBJ1-1, with TRBD1 identical over 9 bases. Sequenced sample: PBMCs or T cells enriched from blood (not recorded which). Written as DNA, the CDR3 is TGCGCCAGCAGCTTGGCGCCGGGACAGGGTAGAGGCACTGAAGCTTTCTTT. Translated: CASSLAPGQGRGTEAFF.